These 28 T cell receptor beta chains came from one sample sequenced in a study of blood T cell repertoires in COVID-19. Clones were sequenced by immunoSEQ multiplex PCR, and TCRdb holds only the in-frame ones, with some missing. Of more than 250,000 clones listed, 65% to 90% are singletons. The specimen sequenced was peripheral blood. Every receptor here comes from a man aged 45 to 65 with active or convalescent COVID-19.

The chain recombines TRBV7-3 with TRBJ2-5; no clear D. The CDR3 covers 13 residues. Trimming cost V 5 bases and J 5 bases, with 12 bases left between them. Germline loops: CDR1 SGHTA, CDR2 FQGTGA. The CDR3 here is CASSPVPGETQYF. The CDR3 DNA reads as TGTGCCAGCAGCCCCGTCCCCGGGGAGACCCAGTACTTC.

The chain couples TRBV7-9 to TRBJ1-1; D call uncertain. The CDR3 totals 14 residues. Germline V gives CDR1 SEHNR, CDR2 FQNEAQ (reference sequence). V was shortened by 5 bases and J by 1 base, with 11 bases between the two germline ends. Here the CDR3 reads CASSPTAGNTEAFF. The CDR3 DNA reads as TGTGCCAGCAGCCCTACTGCGGGGAACACTGAAGCTTTCTTT.

This chain uses TRBV5-6 with TRBJ1-5; D ambiguous. The ends were cut back, 0 bases at V and 3 bases at J, with 10 bases in the middle. Germline V gives CDR1 SGHDT, CDR2 YYEEEE. The length of the CDR3 is 15 residues. As DNA, the CDR3 is TGTGCCAGCAGCTTGGGAGGGTCTGACAATCAGCCCCAGCATTTT. Amino acids: CASSLGGSDNQPQHF.

The chain uses TRBV5-1 and TRBJ2-7; possibly TRBD1 for D (6 bases). Germline V gene sequence: CDR1 SGHRS, CDR2 YFSETQ. CDR3 length: 14 residues. The V end lost 1 base, the J end lost 7 bases, and 15 bases lay between the germline ends. In DNA, the CDR3 is TGCGCCAGCAGCTTGACAGGGACCCTAGGGGAGCAGTACTTC. It translates to CASSLTGTLGEQYF.

In this sample, this clone turned up a few times. The CDR3 DNA is TGTGCCAGCAGTGATCTAGCGGGAGGGCCCAATGAGCAGTTCTTC. It translates to CASSDLAGGPNEQFF. The rearrangement joins TRBV6-2 or TRBV6-3 to TRBJ2-1; 12 bases agree with TRBD2. The CDR3 is 15 residues long. Losses at the gene ends were 5 bases for V and 6 bases for J; bases not matched to a gene: 5. From germline, CDR1 is MNHEY and CDR2 SVGEGT.

This chain links TRBV6-9 with TRBJ2-7; 8 bases match TRBD1. V shed 6 bases, J shed 3 bases, and the junction held 10 bases outside the gene matches. Per the germline V gene, CDR1 is MNHGY and CDR2 is SVAAGI. The CDR3 loop spans 15 amino acids. Here the CDR3 DNA reads TGTGCCAGCAGATCCTTAGGGACAGGTTACTACGAGCAGTACTTC. Its translation is CASRSLGTGYYEQYF.

The chain employs TRBV28 and TRBJ1-4; D is possibly TRBD1 (6 bases). This CDR3 contains 15 residues. Trimming took 6 bases from V and 7 from J, leaving 18 bases between them. Looked up from germline, CDR1 is MDHEN and CDR2 is SYDVKM. DNA of the CDR3: TGTGCCAGCAGGCCCCAAGGACAGCGCGGTGAAAAACTGTTTTTT. This encodes CASRPQGQRGEKLFF.

V usage is TRBV12-5 and J usage is TRBJ2-2; 10 bases align to TRBD1. CDR1 and CDR2 from the germline V gene are LGHNT and FRNRAP. CDR3 length: 16 residues. V shed 0 bases, J shed 6 bases, and the junction held 4 bases outside the gene matches. For the CDR3, the DNA is TGTGCTAGTGGTTTGGTAGAGACAGGGGGCCCCGGGGAGCTGTTTTTT. Amino acids: CASGLVETGGPGELFF.

The chain couples TRBV30 to TRBJ1-1; 12 bases align to TRBD1. CDR3 length equals 13 residues. Germline V lookup: CDR1 GTSNPN, CDR2 SVGIG (reference sequence). V shed 5 bases and J 5 bases; nucleotides not matched to a gene: 3. CDR3 in DNA: TGTGCCTGGGGGGGACAGGGGGCGACTGAAGCTTTCTTT. This encodes CAWGGQGATEAFF.

The CDR3 loop reads CAWGTGQGDAEAFF. CDR3 sequence (DNA): TGTGCCTGGGGGACGGGACAGGGGGACGCTGAAGCTTTCTTT. The rearrangement joins TRBV30 to TRBJ1-1; 11 bases match TRBD1. CDR1 GTSNPN and CDR2 SVGIG come from the germline V gene (reference sequence). The ends lost 5 bases at V and 6 bases at J; junction bases unmatched: 8. There are 14 residues in the CDR3. Full variable domain (remainder filled in from reference TRBV30 and TRBJ1-1): SQTIHQWPATLVQPVGSPLSLECTVEGTSNPNLYWYRQAAGRGLQLLFYSVGIGQISSEVPQNLSASRPQDRQFILSSKKLLLSDSGFYLCAWGTGQGDAEAFFGQGTRLTVV.

The V call is TRBV11-2, the J call TRBJ1-6, with 7 positions matching TRBD1. CDR1 is SGHAT and CDR2 is FQNNGV in the germline V gene. J lost 5 bases, V lost 3 bases, and 1 base had no gene match. There are 14 residues in the CDR3. CDR3 amino acids: CASSLTGNNSPLHF. The CDR3 DNA reads TGTGCCAGCAGCTTGACAGGGAATAATTCACCCCTCCACTTT.

The V and J genes are TRBV5-6 and TRBJ2-7, with D uncertain. Trimming took off 6 bases at V and 1 base at J, with 11 bases between the two ends. The CDR3 length is 13 residues. CDR1 is SGHDT, CDR2 YYEEEE, per germline. Here the CDR3 reads CASTRLMSYEQYF. CDR3 DNA sequence: TGTGCCAGCACGAGACTCATGTCCTACGAGCAGTACTTC.

This clone has a single count. The chain combines TRBV4-2 with TRBJ1-6; TRBD1 is a possible D gene (5 bases). Between the trimmed V and J ends, which lost 0 bases and 7 bases, there was a span of 13 bases. This CDR3 is built from 16 residues. In germline, CDR1 is LGHNA, CDR2 YNFKEQ. This chain's CDR3 is CASSQDRGETNSPLHF. Here the CDR3 DNA reads TGTGCCAGCAGCCAAGATCGGGGGGAAACGAATTCACCCCTCCACTTT.

Remarks on this clone: The junction and the germline gene differ at one end; a read error may be behind it. The rearrangement joins TRBV3-1 (or the pseudogene TRBV3-2) to TRBJ1-1; D is possibly TRBD1 (6 bases). CDR1 is LGHDT, CDR2 YNNKEL, per germline (reference sequence). The CDR3 consists of 12 residues. CDR3 sequence: CASSQGVTGNLF. For the CDR3, the DNA is TGTGCCAGCAGCCAAGGAGTTACAGGGAATCTCTTT.

The rearrangement joins TRBV30 to TRBJ1-6, with 7 bases lining up with TRBD1. V trimming: 4 bases; J trimming: 8 bases; junction bases outside the gene matches: 8. Germline V gives CDR1 GTSNPN, CDR2 SVGIG (reference sequence). This CDR3 contains 14 residues. The CDR3 DNA follows: TGTGCCTGGAAGGGGGCAGGGAAGGATTCACCCCTCCACTTT. Amino acid sequence: CAWKGAGKDSPLHF. Using reference TRBV30 and TRBJ1-6 for the parts outside the CDR3, the full variable domain is SQTIHQWPATLVQPVGSPLSLECTVEGTSNPNLYWYRQAAGRGLQLLFYSVGIGQISSEVPQNLSASRPQDRQFILSSKKLLLSDSGFYLCAWKGAGKDSPLHFGNGTRLTVT.

V and J are TRBV30 and TRBJ2-2, with 8 bases that match TRBD2. J was trimmed by 5 bases and V by 5 bases; bases with no gene match: 10. Germline V gene data show CDR1 as GTSNPN and CDR2 as SVGIG (reference sequence). The CDR3 is made up of 15 amino acids. The CDR3 DNA reads TGTGCCTGGCAAGGACTAGCCGGGCGGACCGGGGAGCTGTTTTTT. It translates to CAWQGLAGRTGELFF.

This sequence joins TRBV5-1 and TRBJ2-7; tentative D call: TRBD1 (6 bases). The V gene lost 0 bases and the J gene lost 5 bases, with 15 bases spanning the gap. Germline V lookup: CDR1 SGHRS, CDR2 YFSETQ. The CDR3 sequence is 15 residues long. In DNA form, the CDR3 reads TGCGCCAGCAGCTTGGGGGGGCAGGTTCCGAACGAGCAGTACTTC. This encodes CASSLGGQVPNEQYF.

In its sample, this clone was seen a few times. This chain links TRBV7-8 with TRBJ2-1, with D maybe TRBD2 (5 bases). The V gene lost 1 base and the J gene lost 7 bases, with 14 bases spanning the gap. The V gene's germline CDR1 is SGHVS and CDR2 FQNEAQ. This CDR3 contains 15 residues. The CDR3 reads CASSLGRRRGNEQFF. In nucleotides, the CDR3 is TGTGCCAGCAGCTTAGGAAGACGAAGAGGGAATGAGCAGTTCTTC. Variable domain in full (rest from reference TRBV7-8 and TRBJ2-1): GAGVSQSPRYKVAKRGQDVALRCDPISGHVSLFWYQQALGQGPEFLTYFQNEAQLDKSGLPSDRFFAERPEGSVSTLKIQRTQQEDSAVYLCASSLGRRRGNEQFFGPGTRLTVL.

The rearrangement joins TRBV6-6 to TRBJ1-5, with D possibly being TRBD1 (6 bases). The V and J ends lost 5 bases and 2 bases respectively, with 10 bases between them. The germline V gene encodes CDR1 MNHNY and CDR2 SVGAGI (reference sequence). CDR3 size: 14 residues. CDR3 nucleotide sequence: TGTGCCAGCAGTCCACAGGGACGCAATCAGCCCCAGCATTTT. Translated, it gives CASSPQGRNQPQHF.

The chain is built from TRBV7-8 and TRBJ2-5, with D possibly TRBD1 on 6 matching bases. V was cut by 6 bases and J by 1 base, with 9 bases left in between. In germline, CDR1 is SGHVS, CDR2 FQNEAQ. The CDR3 loop spans 13 amino acids. Written as DNA, the CDR3 is TGTGCCAGCAGGCTACAGGGCCAAGAGACCCAGTACTTC. This encodes CASRLQGQETQYF.

The chain joins TRBV19 to TRBJ1-5; 7 nucleotides agree with TRBD1. This CDR3 has 15 residues. V was pared by 2 bases and J by 3 bases, with 4 bases of the junction left unmatched. Germline V gene sequence: CDR1 LNHDA, CDR2 SQIVND (reference sequence). As DNA, the CDR3 is TGTGCCAGTAGTATAAAGGGGGCGGTCAATCAGCCCCAGCATTTT. Translation: CASSIKGAVNQPQHF.

The chain is built from TRBV12-3 or TRBV12-4 and TRBJ2-5; 9 nucleotides match TRBD1. Trimming took 6 bases from V and 7 from J; bases not matched to a gene: 6. The CDR3 is made up of 13 amino acids. The CDR3, as DNA: TGTGCCAGCAGCCCTGACAGGGGGGCGACCCAGTACTTC. Protein sequence: CASSPDRGATQYF.

The V call is TRBV5-5, the J call TRBJ2-5, with 10 bases identical to TRBD1. From germline, CDR1 is SGHKS and CDR2 YYEKEE (reference sequence). There are 15 residues in the CDR3. Trimming at V came to 4 bases and at J to 5 bases, leaving 8 bases not matched to a gene. This chain's CDR3 is CASSPVTGGWETQYF. The CDR3 DNA is TGTGCCAGCAGCCCGGTGACAGGGGGCTGGGAGACCCAGTACTTC.

The V and J genes are TRBV9 and TRBJ2-7; 13 nucleotides match TRBD2. The ends lost 3 bases at V and 7 bases at J; junction bases unmatched: 10. This CDR3 region has 16 residues. Looked up from germline, CDR1 is SGDLS and CDR2 is YYNGEE. CDR3 residues: CASSETGLAGVGEQYF. In DNA, the CDR3 is TGTGCCAGCAGCGAGACCGGACTAGCGGGAGTGGGTGAGCAGTACTTC.

This chain connects TRBV11-2 to TRBJ1-2, with TRBD1 identical over 7 bases. The CDR3 spans 14 residues. CDR1 is SGHAT, CDR2 FQNNGV, per germline. The V and J ends lost 5 bases and 8 bases, in that order; junction bases with no gene match: 11. CDR3 amino acids: CASSLTGRGEGYTF. The CDR3 DNA follows: TGTGCCAGCAGCCTGACGGGCAGGGGGGAAGGCTACACCTTC.

The CDR3 spells CASSIPGIAGVVKYF. The CDR3 DNA sequence: TGTGCCAGTAGTATACCTGGGATAGCGGGAGTGGTAAAGTACTTC. This chain uses TRBV19 with TRBJ2-7, with TRBD2 matching over 9 bases. Germline CDR1 is LNHDA and CDR2 is SQIVND (reference sequence). The trim removed 2 bases at V and 11 bases at J, leaving 13 bases unmatched. There are 15 residues in the CDR3.

The chain carries TRBV2 and TRBJ2-7, with 12 bases lining up with TRBD2. The CDR3 runs 18 residues. Germline V CDR1 and CDR2: SNHLY, FYNNEI. Losses at the gene ends were 3 bases for V and 6 bases for J; bases not matched to a gene: 15. The CDR3 reads CASSEMRGLAGRGGEQYF. CDR3 coding DNA: TGTGCCAGCAGTGAGATGAGAGGACTAGCGGGAAGGGGGGGCGAGCAGTACTTC.

The rearrangement joins TRBV20-1 to TRBJ1-3; 7 bases are shared with TRBD1. V was clipped by 5 bases and J by 2 bases; unmatched bases: 3. The CDR3 totals 13 residues. CDR1 DFQATT and CDR2 SNEGSKA come from the germline V gene (reference sequence). The CDR3 bases are TGCAGTGCTCGTGGGACAGCTGGAAACACCATATATTTT. Residues: CSARGTAGNTIYF.